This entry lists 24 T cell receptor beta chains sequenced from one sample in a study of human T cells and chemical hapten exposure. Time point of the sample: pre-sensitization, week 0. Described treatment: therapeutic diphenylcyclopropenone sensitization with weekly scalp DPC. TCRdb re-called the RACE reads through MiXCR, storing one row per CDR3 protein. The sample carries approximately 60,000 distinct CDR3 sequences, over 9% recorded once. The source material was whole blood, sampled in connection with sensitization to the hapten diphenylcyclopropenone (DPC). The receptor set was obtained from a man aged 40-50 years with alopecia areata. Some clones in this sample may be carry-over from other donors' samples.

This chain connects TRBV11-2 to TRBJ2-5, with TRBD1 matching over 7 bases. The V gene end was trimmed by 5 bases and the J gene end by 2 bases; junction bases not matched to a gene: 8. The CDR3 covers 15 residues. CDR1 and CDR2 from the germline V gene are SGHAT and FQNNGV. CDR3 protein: CASSPSRTGQETQYF. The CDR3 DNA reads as TGTGCCAGCAGCCCCTCCCGGACAGGTCAAGAGACCCAGTACTTC. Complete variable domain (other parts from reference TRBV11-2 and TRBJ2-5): EAGVAQSPRYKIIEKRQSVAFWCNPISGHATLYWYQQILGQGPKLLIQFQNNGVVDDSQLPKDRFSAERLKGVDSTLKIQPAKLEDSAVYLCASSPSRTGQETQYFGPGTRLLVL.

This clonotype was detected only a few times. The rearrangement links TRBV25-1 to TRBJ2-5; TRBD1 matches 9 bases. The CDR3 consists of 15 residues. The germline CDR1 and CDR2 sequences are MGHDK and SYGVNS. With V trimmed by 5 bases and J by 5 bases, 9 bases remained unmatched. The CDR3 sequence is CASSPPGGTGETQYF. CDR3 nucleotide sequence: TGTGCCAGCAGTCCTCCCGGAGGGACAGGGGAGACCCAGTACTTC.

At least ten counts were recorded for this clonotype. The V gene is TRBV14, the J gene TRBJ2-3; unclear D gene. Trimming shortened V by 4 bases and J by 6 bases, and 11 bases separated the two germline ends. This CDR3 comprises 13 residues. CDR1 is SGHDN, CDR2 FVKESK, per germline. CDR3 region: CASSPFLGDTQYF. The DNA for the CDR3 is TGTGCCAGCAGCCCCTTCTTGGGGGATACGCAGTATTTT. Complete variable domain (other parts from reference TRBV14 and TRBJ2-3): EAGVTQFPSHSVIEKGQTVTLRCDPISGHDNLYWYRRVMGKEIKFLLHFVKESKQDESGMPNNRFLAERTGGTYSTLKVQPAELEDSGVYFCASSPFLGDTQYFGPGTRLTVL.

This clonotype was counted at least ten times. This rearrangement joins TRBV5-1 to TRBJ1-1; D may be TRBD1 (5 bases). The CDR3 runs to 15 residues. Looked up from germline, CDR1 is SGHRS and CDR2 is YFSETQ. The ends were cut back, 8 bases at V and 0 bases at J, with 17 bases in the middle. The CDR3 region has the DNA TGCGCCAGTGGTGAACAGGAAGGGATGAACACTGAAGCTTTCTTT. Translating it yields CASGEQEGMNTEAFF.

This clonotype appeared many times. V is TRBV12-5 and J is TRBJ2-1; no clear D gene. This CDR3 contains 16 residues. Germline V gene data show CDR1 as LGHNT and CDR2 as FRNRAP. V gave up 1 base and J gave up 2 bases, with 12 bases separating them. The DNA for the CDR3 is TGTGCTAGTGGTTTGGCACCAAGTCCTGCCTACAATGAGCAGTTCTTC. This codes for CASGLAPSPAYNEQFF. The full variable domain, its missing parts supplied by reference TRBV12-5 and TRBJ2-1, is DARVTQTPRHKVTEMGQEVTMRCQPILGHNTVFWYRQTMMQGLELLAYFRNRAPLDDSGMPKDRFSAEMPDATLATLKIQPSEPRDSAVYFCASGLAPSPAYNEQFFGPGTRLTVL.

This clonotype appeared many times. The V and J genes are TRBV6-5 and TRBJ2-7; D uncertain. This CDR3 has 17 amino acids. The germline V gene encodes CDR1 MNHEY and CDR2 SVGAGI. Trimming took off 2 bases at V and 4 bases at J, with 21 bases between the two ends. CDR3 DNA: TGTGCCAGCAGTTACCCAAAGGTAACGACGCGTCTGTACGAGCAGTACTTC. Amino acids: CASSYPKVTTRLYEQYF.

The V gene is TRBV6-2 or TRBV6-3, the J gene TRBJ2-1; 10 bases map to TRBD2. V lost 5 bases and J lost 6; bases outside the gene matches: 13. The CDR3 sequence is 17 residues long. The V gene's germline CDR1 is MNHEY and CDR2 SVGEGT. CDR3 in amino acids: CASSTSGISGTINEQFF. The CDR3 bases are TGTGCCAGCAGTACTAGCGGGATAAGTGGCACCATCAATGAGCAGTTCTTC.

Here the CDR3 DNA reads TGCAGTGCCGAAACACTAGCGGGAGGGTCTCAGGCCGGGGAGCTGTTTTTT. As protein: CSAETLAGGSQAGELFF. The chain carries TRBV20-1 and TRBJ2-2, with 13 bases aligning to TRBD2. V dropped 6 bases and J dropped 6; count of bases not matched to a gene: 13. The CDR3 is 17 residues long. CDR1 is DFQATT, CDR2 SNEGSKA, per germline (reference sequence).

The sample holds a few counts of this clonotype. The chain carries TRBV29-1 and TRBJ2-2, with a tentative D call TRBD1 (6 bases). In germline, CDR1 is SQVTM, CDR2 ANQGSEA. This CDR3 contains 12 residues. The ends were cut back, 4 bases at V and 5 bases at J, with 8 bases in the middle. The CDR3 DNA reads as TGCAGCGTTGCCAGGGGAACCGGGGAGCTGTTTTTT. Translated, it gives CSVARGTGELFF.

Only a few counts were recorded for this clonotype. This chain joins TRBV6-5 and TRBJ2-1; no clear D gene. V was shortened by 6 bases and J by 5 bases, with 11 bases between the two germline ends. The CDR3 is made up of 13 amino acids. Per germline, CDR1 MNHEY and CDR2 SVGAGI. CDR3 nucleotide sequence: TGTGCCAGCAGCCTGGACCGAAACAATGAGCAGTTCTTC. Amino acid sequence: CASSLDRNNEQFF.

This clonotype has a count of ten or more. CDR3 DNA sequence: TGTGCCAGCAGTTTATCCCCCACTAGCGGGAGGGCGACCTACGAGCAGTACTTC. Protein: CASSLSPTSGRATYEQYF. The genes are TRBV28 and TRBJ2-7; 13 bases line up with TRBD2. Germline-derived CDR1 and CDR2 are MDHEN and SYDVKM. V lost 1 base to trimming and J lost 2 bases; unmatched junction nucleotides: 8. The length of the CDR3 is 18 residues.

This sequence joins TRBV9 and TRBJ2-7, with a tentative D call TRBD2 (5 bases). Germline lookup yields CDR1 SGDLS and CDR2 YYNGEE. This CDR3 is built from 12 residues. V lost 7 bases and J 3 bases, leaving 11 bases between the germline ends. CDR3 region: CASEGADYEQYF. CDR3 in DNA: TGTGCCAGCGAGGGAGCCGACTACGAGCAGTACTTC.

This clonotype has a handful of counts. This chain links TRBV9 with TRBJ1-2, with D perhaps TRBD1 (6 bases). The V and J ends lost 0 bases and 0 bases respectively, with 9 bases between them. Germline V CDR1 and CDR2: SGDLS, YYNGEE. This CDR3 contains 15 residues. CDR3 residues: CASSVGGQANYGYTF. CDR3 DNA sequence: TGTGCCAGCAGCGTAGGGGGGCAGGCTAACTATGGCTACACCTTC.

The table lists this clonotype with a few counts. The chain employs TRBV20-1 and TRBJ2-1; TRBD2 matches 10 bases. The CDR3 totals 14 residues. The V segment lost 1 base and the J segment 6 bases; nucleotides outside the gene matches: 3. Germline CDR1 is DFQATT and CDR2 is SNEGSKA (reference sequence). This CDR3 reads CSARVSGRSNEQFF. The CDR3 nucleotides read TGCAGTGCTAGAGTTAGCGGGAGGAGCAATGAGCAGTTCTTC.

The DNA for the CDR3 is TGCAGTGCTATGGACAGCTTAAGCTCCTACGAGCAGTACTTC. It is translated as CSAMDSLSSYEQYF. This chain links TRBV20-1 with TRBJ2-7, with D perhaps matching TRBD1 (6 bases). Per the germline V gene, CDR1 is DFQATT and CDR2 is SNEGSKA (reference sequence). The V gene lost 4 bases and the J gene lost 0 bases, with 13 bases spanning the gap. CDR3 length equals 14 residues.

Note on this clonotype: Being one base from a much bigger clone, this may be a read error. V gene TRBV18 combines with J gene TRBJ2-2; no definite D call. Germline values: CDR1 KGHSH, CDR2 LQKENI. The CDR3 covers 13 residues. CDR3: CTSSSTGTGELFF. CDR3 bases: TGTACCAGCTCATCGACCGGGACCGGGGAGCTGTTTTTT.

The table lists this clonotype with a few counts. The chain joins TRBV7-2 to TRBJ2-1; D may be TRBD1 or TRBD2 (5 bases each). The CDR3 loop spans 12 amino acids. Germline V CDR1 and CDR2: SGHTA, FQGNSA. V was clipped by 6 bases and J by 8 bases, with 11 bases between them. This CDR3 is CASRLLGDEQFF. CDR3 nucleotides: TGTGCCAGCAGACTCTTGGGGGATGAGCAGTTCTTC.

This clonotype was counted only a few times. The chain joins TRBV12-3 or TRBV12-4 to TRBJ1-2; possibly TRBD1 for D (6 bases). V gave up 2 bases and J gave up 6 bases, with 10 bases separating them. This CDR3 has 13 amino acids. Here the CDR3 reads CASSLRQADGYTF. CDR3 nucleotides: TGTGCCAGCAGTTTACGACAGGCGGATGGCTACACCTTC.

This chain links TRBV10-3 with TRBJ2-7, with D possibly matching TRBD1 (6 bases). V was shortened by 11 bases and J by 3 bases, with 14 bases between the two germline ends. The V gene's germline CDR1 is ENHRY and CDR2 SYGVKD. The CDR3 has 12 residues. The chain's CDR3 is CASGQRNYEQYF. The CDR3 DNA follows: TGTGCCTCAGGACAGAGGAACTACGAGCAGTACTTC.

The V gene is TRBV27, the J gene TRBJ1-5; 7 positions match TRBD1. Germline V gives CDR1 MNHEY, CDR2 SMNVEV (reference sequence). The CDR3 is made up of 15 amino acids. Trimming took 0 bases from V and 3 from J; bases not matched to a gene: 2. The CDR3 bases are TGTGCCAGCAGTTTATCGACAGGGACCAATCAGCCCCAGCATTTT. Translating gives CASSLSTGTNQPQHF.

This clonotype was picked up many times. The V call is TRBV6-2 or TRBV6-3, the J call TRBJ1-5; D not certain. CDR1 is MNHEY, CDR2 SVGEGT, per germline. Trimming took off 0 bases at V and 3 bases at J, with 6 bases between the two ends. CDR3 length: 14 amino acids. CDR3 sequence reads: CASSYSTSNQPQHF. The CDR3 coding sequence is TGTGCCAGCAGTTACTCGACCTCCAATCAGCCCCAGCATTTT.

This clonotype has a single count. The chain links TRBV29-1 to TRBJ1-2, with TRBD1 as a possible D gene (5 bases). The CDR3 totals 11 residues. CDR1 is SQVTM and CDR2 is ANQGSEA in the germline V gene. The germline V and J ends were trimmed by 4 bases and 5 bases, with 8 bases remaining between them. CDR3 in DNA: TGCAGCGTTGGGGACTCTTATGGCTACACCTTC. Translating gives CSVGDSYGYTF.

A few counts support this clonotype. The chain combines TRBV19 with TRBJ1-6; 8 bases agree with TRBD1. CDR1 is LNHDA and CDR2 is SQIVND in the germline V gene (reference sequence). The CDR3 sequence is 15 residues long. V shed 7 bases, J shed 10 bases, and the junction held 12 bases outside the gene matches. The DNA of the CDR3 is TGTGCCAGTAACCTGGGTGGGACAGGAGGATCACCCCTCCACTTT. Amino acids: CASNLGGTGGSPLHF.

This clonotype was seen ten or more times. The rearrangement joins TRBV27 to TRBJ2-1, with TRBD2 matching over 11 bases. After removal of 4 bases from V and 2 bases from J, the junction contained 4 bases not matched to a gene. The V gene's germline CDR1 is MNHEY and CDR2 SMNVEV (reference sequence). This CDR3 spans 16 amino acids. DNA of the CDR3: TGTGCCAGCAGTTCTTTACTAGCGGGAGCCTACAATGAGCAGTTCTTC. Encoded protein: CASSSLLAGAYNEQFF.